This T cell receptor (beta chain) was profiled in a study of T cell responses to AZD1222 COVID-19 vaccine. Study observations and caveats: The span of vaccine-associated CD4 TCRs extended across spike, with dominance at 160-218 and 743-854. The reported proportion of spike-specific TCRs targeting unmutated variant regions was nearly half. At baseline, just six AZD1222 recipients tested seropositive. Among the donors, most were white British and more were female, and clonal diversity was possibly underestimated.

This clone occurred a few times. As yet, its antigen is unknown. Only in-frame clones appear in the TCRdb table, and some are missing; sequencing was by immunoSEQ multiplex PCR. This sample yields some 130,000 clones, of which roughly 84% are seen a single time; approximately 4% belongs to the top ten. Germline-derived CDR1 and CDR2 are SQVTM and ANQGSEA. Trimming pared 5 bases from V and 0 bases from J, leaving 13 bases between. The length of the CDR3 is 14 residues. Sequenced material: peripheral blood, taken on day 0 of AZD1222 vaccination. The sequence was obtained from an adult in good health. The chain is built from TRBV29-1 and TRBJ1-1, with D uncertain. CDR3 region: CSVRLSGLNTEAFF. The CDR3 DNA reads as TGCAGCGTTAGACTGTCGGGGTTGAACACTGAAGCTTTCTTT. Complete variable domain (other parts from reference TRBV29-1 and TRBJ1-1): SAVISQKPSRDICQRGTSLTIQCQVDSQVTMMFWYRQQPGQSLTLIATANQGSEATYESGFVIDKFPISRPNLTFSTLTVSNMSPEDSSIYLCSVRLSGLNTEAFFGQGTRLTVV.